One and the same sample provided the 5 T cell receptor beta chains below, sequenced in a study of tumor-infiltrating lymphocytes in primary liver carcinoma. Total RNA (around 500 ng) served as template for TCR beta cDNA synthesis primed by a constant-region primer. Three nested multiplex PCR rounds, a slightly modified ARM-PCR method, built the TCR beta libraries. In the first two PCR rounds, TRBV1-TRBV30 forward primers were paired with a C-beta reverse primer, and each round lasted roughly 10 cycles. Via MiXCR, TCRdb re-called the multiplex PCR reads, giving one row per CDR3 protein. The repertoire holds around 21,000 distinct CDR3 sequences, with approximately 72% as singletons. The roughly 19-33 mg bulk tissue piece was not sorted before simultaneous RNA and DNA extraction. The sequenced material came from liver tumor tissue from sampling region 1. Subset denoted: tumor region T1, superior pole. Receptors originate from a middle-aged man with primary liver carcinoma and hepatitis B virus infection.

Comment on this clonotype: The junction differs from germline at one of its ends, possibly a read error. The chain has TRBV6-6 and TRBJ2-2; TRBD2 matches at 12 bases. Germline-derived CDR1 and CDR2 are MNHNY and SVGAGI (reference sequence). CDR3 size: 20 residues. The CDR3 reads CASSPLVGLAGPMNTGELFF. The CDR3 DNA is TGTGCCAGCAGTCCGCTCGTTGGACTAGCGGGGCCAATGAACACGGGGGAGCTGTTTTTT.

Remarks on this clonotype: A junction boundary mismatches the germline segment, possibly from a read error. The chain is built from TRBV11-2 and TRBJ2-3; TRBD1 aligns across 7 bases. CDR1 SGHAT and CDR2 FQNNGV come from the germline V gene. This CDR3 is 18 amino acids long. The CDR3 nucleotides are TGTGCCAGCAGCTTAGTCACTGGGAAAGGGGGCAAAACAGATACACAGTATTTT. Protein: CASSLVTGKGGKTDTQYF.

Details on this clonotype: Since no conserved phenylalanine or tryptophan closes the CDR3, a read error is the likely cause. V usage is TRBV19 and J usage is TRBJ1-5, with D possibly TRBD1 on 6 matching bases. The CDR3 runs to 15 residues. Trimming left V 3 bases short and J 5 bases short, with 14 bases between. From germline, CDR1 is LNHDA and CDR2 SQIVND (reference sequence). The CDR3: CASSMTPGGHQPQHS. The CDR3 nucleotides read TGTGCCAGTAGTATGACCCCGGGGGGGCATCAGCCCCAGCATTCT.

Of note for this clonotype: One junction end disagrees with the germline gene, perhaps due to a read error. The V and J genes are TRBV10-3 and TRBJ2-1; D ambiguous. Germline loops: CDR1 ENHRY, CDR2 SYGVKD. CDR3 length: 13 residues. The CDR3 DNA sequence: TGTTCCATCAGTGACATAGGGCTAAATGAGCAGTTCTTC. Its translation is CSISDIGLNEQFF.

As for this clonotype: The junction differs from germline at one of its ends, possibly a read error. The chain links TRBV11-2 to TRBJ1-3, with D tentatively TRBD1 (6 bases). This CDR3 is 16 amino acids long. Per germline, CDR1 SGHAT and CDR2 FQNNGV. The CDR3: CVGSLSGVSSGDTIYF. CDR3 nucleotide sequence: TGTGTCGGTAGTTTGTCAGGGGTCAGCTCTGGAGACACCATATATTTT. Drawing the rest from reference TRBV11-2 and TRBJ1-3, the complete variable domain is EAGVAQSPRYKIIEKRQSVAFWCNPISGHATLYWYQQILGQGPKLLIQFQNNGVVDDSQLPKDRFSAERLKGVDSTLKIQPAKLEDSAVYLCVGSLSGVSSGDTIYFGEGSWLTVV.